The subject of this entry is one T cell receptor (beta chain). These data belong to a study of CD8 T cells in Susac syndrome. CDR3 length: 15 residues. Trimming took 2 bases from V and 6 from J, leaving 16 bases between them. Germline V gene sequence: CDR1 MNHNY, CDR2 SVGAGI (reference sequence). The authors sequenced TCR beta from blood CD8+ and CD4+ T cells. Purification of the CD8+ and CD4+ T cells relied on negative isolation, and TEMRA cells underwent FACS enrichment. Random-hexamer reverse transcription was applied to 0.5 to 1 ug RNA. An immunoSEQ multiplex PCR generated amplified TCR beta CDR3 products spanning 54 Vbeta and 13 Jbeta. TCRdb recomputed calls from the immunoSEQ multiplex PCR reads with MiXCR, one row per CDR3 protein. The table lists tens of thousands of distinct CDR3 sequences, approximately 94% of them singletons.

Source material: CD8+ T cells from PBMCs. This chain links TRBV6-6 with TRBJ1-1; TRBD1 is a possible D gene (6 bases). This receptor was taken from a human donor with Susac syndrome. The CDR3 protein is CASSYPEGEGAEAFF. CDR3 DNA sequence: TGTGCCAGCAGTTACCCGGAGGGGGAGGGGGCTGAAGCTTTCTTT.